This T cell receptor beta chain was observed in a study of response to subunit inactivated influenza vaccine. Study conclusions and caveats: Each seasonal influenza vaccination recruits few new T cells, the authors suggested.

Of note for this clonotype: As yet, its antigen is unknown.

Germline V gene data show CDR1 as ENHRY and CDR2 as SYGVKD. CDR3 length: 11 amino acids. The V end lost 6 bases, the J end lost 2 bases, and 3 bases lay between the germline ends. Via MiXCR, TCRdb re-called the RT-PCR reads, giving one row per CDR3 protein. The sample contains approximately 490,000 distinct CDR3 sequences, 7.2% of which appear only once. This specimen was PBMCs from blood, taken roughly 24 months after vaccination. V is TRBV10-3 and J is TRBJ2-3; D is undetermined. This receptor was taken from a man aged 50 to 69 who received an inactivated influenza vaccine. Written as DNA, the CDR3 is TGTGCCATCAGAAACACAGATACGCAGTATTTT. It translates to CAIRNTDTQYF.